The TCR beta chain described here comes from a study of cytomegalovirus exposure and HLA in healthy donors. General study findings and limits: Under in vitro conditions, three CMV-associated chains were confirmed as specific for CMV antigens.

Note on this clone: The antigen is not known. Distinct nucleotide sequences in the sample also encode this CDR3.

CDR3 length: 14 residues. Trimming stripped 0 bases from V and 5 bases from J, with 10 bases between. Germline lookup yields CDR1 LNHNV and CDR2 YYDKDF (reference sequence). The table came from immunoSEQ multiplex PCR; TCRdb's copy has only in-frame clones and leaves some out. The sample holds 140,000 to 150,000 clones; approximately 91% are singletons and the top ten take about 0.65%. The sample consisted of PBMCs. This sequence originates from a man younger than 35 in good health and CMV-seronegative. The chain is built from TRBV15 and TRBJ1-1, with D unresolved. The CDR3 loop is CATSRDRGGTEAFF. In nucleotides, the CDR3 is TGTGCCACCAGCAGAGATCGAGGAGGGACTGAAGCTTTCTTT.